These 18 T cell receptor beta chains came from one sample sequenced in a study of cytomegalovirus exposure and HLA in healthy donors. The table came from immunoSEQ multiplex PCR; TCRdb's copy has only in-frame clones and leaves some out. The table lists approximately 100,000 clones, approximately 95% of them singletons. The sequenced sample consisted of PBMCs. The receptors here all came from a woman aged 30 to 39 in good health and CMV-seropositive.

The rearrangement links TRBV28 to TRBJ1-2; TRBD1 matches 7 bases. V gave up 3 bases and J gave up 0 bases; unmatched junction bases: 1. This CDR3 spans 14 amino acids. Looked up from germline, CDR1 is MDHEN and CDR2 is SYDVKM. Written as DNA, the CDR3 is TGTGCCAGCAGTTTTGGACAGGCTAACTATGGCTACACCTTC. This gives the protein CASSFGQANYGYTF.

This chain joins TRBV11-2 and TRBJ2-7, with TRBD2 matching 13 bases. Losses at the gene ends were 9 bases for V and 4 bases for J; bases not matched to a gene: 12. The germline CDR1 and CDR2 sequences are SGHAT and FQNNGV. The CDR3 sequence is 16 residues long. The CDR3 region is CASRGLAGVPSYEQYF. CDR3 coding DNA: TGTGCCAGTAGAGGACTAGCGGGAGTACCCTCTTACGAGCAGTACTTC.

The chain links TRBV25-1 to TRBJ2-7, with D possibly matching TRBD2 (6 bases). The germline V gene has CDR1 MGHDK and CDR2 SYGVNS. V lost 4 bases to trimming and J lost 6 bases, with 10 bases between them. The CDR3 is 12 residues long. The chain's CDR3 is CASSADSGEQYF. CDR3 sequence (DNA): TGTGCCAGCAGTGCGGATAGCGGCGAGCAGTACTTC.

The V and J genes are TRBV9 and TRBJ2-1, with 9 nucleotides matching TRBD1. J gave up 6 bases and V 4 bases, and 5 bases lay outside the gene matches. CDR1 is SGDLS, CDR2 YYNGEE, per germline. The CDR3 has 14 residues. The CDR3 DNA sequence: TGTGCCAGCAGCTTAGGACAGGGGCTCAATGAGCAGTTCTTC. This translates into CASSLGQGLNEQFF.

CDR3 coding DNA: TGCAGCGTCGGACCGGGGACTGTACAAGAGACCCAGTACTTC. Encoded protein: CSVGPGTVQETQYF. The chain has TRBV29-1 and TRBJ2-5; the D gene is possibly TRBD2 (6 bases). The CDR3 is 14 residues long. Germline loops: CDR1 SQVTM, CDR2 ANQGSEA. V dropped 6 bases and J dropped 2 bases, with 16 bases sitting between them. The full variable domain, with the rest looked up from reference TRBV29-1 and TRBJ2-5, is SAVISQKPSRDICQRGTSLTIQCQVDSQVTMMFWYRQQPGQSLTLIATANQGSEATYESGFVIDKFPISRPNLTFSTLTVSNMSPEDSSIYLCSVGPGTVQETQYFGPGTRLLVL.

The chain employs TRBV9 and TRBJ2-2, with TRBD2 matching over 13 bases. The CDR3 runs to 18 residues. V trimming: 3 bases; J trimming: 4 bases; junction bases outside the gene matches: 9. Per germline, CDR1 SGDLS and CDR2 YYNGEE. The CDR3 is CASSAGTSGIRGTGELFF. CDR3 coding DNA: TGTGCCAGCAGCGCCGGGACTAGCGGGATCCGGGGCACCGGGGAGCTGTTTTTT. The variable domain in full, with the rest retrieved from reference TRBV9 and TRBJ2-2, is DSGVTQTPKHLITATGQRVTLRCSPRSGDLSVYWYQQSLDQGLQFLIQYYNGEERAKGNILERFSAQQFPDLHSELNLSSLELGDSALYFCASSAGTSGIRGTGELFFGEGSRLTVL.

The chain recombines TRBV27 with TRBJ1-1; 8 nucleotides match TRBD1. Germline trimming cut 5 bases from V and 0 bases from J; bases unmatched to any gene: 8. This CDR3 has 16 amino acids. Looked up from germline, CDR1 is MNHEY and CDR2 is SMNVEV (reference sequence). The CDR3 loop is CASSLDREKMNTEAFF. CDR3 coding DNA: TGTGCCAGCAGTCTGGACAGGGAAAAGATGAACACTGAAGCTTTCTTT.

The CDR3 spells CASISTTGLTWGTEAFF. Here the CDR3 DNA reads TGTGCCAGTATCTCAACTACAGGGCTGACATGGGGCACTGAAGCTTTCTTT. The chain is built from TRBV19 and TRBJ1-1, with D possibly matching TRBD1 (6 bases). The germline V gene has CDR1 LNHDA and CDR2 SQIVND (reference sequence). Trimming shortened V by 7 bases and J by 4 bases, and 25 bases separated the two germline ends. This CDR3 spans 17 amino acids. The full variable domain, in which reference TRBV19 and TRBJ1-1 provide the parts outside the CDR3, is DGGITQSPKYLFRKEGQNVTLSCEQNLNHDAMYWYRQDPGQGLRLIYYSQIVNDFQKGDIAEGYSVSREKKESFPLTVTSAQKNPTAFYLCASISTTGLTWGTEAFFGQGTRLTVV.

The chain couples TRBV28 to TRBJ2-4, with 9 bases identical to TRBD2. The CDR3 spans 14 residues. J was trimmed by 6 bases and V by 5 bases; bases with no gene match: 5. CDR1 is MDHEN and CDR2 is SYDVKM in the germline V gene. The CDR3 is CASSPPGLANIQYF. In DNA, the CDR3 is TGTGCCAGCAGTCCCCCGGGACTAGCAAACATTCAGTACTTC.

CDR3 protein: CASSLGQVEQETQYF. The CDR3 DNA sequence: TGTGCCAGCAGCTTAGGACAGGTAGAACAAGAGACCCAGTACTTC. The V and J genes are TRBV7-9 and TRBJ2-5; possible D gene TRBD1, 6 bases. This CDR3 has 15 amino acids. Trimming left V 1 base short and J 2 bases short, with 11 bases between. From germline, CDR1 is SEHNR and CDR2 FQNEAQ (reference sequence). The entire variable domain, with the rest obtained from reference TRBV7-9 and TRBJ2-5, is as follows: DTGVSQNPRHKITKRGQNVTFRCDPISEHNRLYWYRQTLGQGPEFLTYFQNEAQLEKSRLLSDRFSAERPKGSFSTLEIQRTEQGDSAMYLCASSLGQVEQETQYFGPGTRLLVL.

J is TRBJ2-3 and V is TRBV11-2; D is ambiguous. V was trimmed by 7 bases and J by 0 bases, leaving 23 bases between them. There are 18 residues in the CDR3. Germline CDR1 and CDR2: SGHAT and FQNNGV. In DNA form, the CDR3 reads TGTGCCAGCACCACACCCCGTGGGCTTATGTCTAGCACAGATACGCAGTATTTT. Protein sequence: CASTTPRGLMSSTDTQYF.

V usage is TRBV5-7 and J usage is TRBJ2-3; TRBD2 matches 7 bases. TRBV5-7 is reported as an ORF; its role is uncertain. This CDR3 is 18 amino acids long. V lost 0 bases to trimming and J lost 0 bases; unmatched junction nucleotides: 10. This CDR3 reads CASSLVFVASGSTDTQYF. The CDR3 DNA reads as TGTGCCAGCAGCTTGGTCTTTGTGGCTAGCGGAAGCACAGATACGCAGTATTTT.

This clone has only a few counts. The V gene is TRBV7-9, the J gene TRBJ2-5, with 9 bases matching TRBD1. This CDR3 has 14 amino acids. The V and J ends lost 5 bases and 7 bases, in that order; junction bases with no gene match: 8. Germline loops: CDR1 SEHNR, CDR2 FQNEAQ (reference sequence). The CDR3 sequence is CASSPGTGLGTQYF. CDR3 nucleotides: TGTGCCAGCAGCCCCGGGACAGGGTTGGGGACCCAGTACTTC.

J is TRBJ1-5 and V is TRBV19, with D possibly matching TRBD1 (6 bases). This CDR3 has 16 residues. CDR1 and CDR2 (germline): LNHDA, SQIVND (reference sequence). Trimming took 5 bases from V and 4 from J, leaving 18 bases between them. The CDR3 coding sequence is TGTGCCAGTAGTTCTGGGCTTGAGGGGGGGAATCAGCCCCAGCATTTT. Its protein product is CASSSGLEGGNQPQHF.

The chain carries TRBV30 and TRBJ2-2; the D gene is possibly TRBD1 (5 bases). Per germline, CDR1 GTSNPN and CDR2 SVGIG (reference sequence). V was shortened by 3 bases and J by 0 bases, with 14 bases between the two germline ends. This CDR3 spans 16 amino acids. CDR3 residues: CAWRNFRAANTGELFF. The CDR3 DNA follows: TGTGCCTGGAGAAACTTCAGGGCCGCGAACACCGGGGAGCTGTTTTTT.

This chain links TRBV25-1 with TRBJ1-4, with D perhaps TRBD1 (6 bases). Trimming took 6 bases from V and 3 from J, leaving 11 bases between them. The CDR3 sequence is 14 residues long. Per germline, CDR1 MGHDK and CDR2 SYGVNS. The CDR3 is CASSEGGANEKLFF. DNA for the CDR3: TGTGCCAGCAGCGAAGGGGGGGCTAATGAAAAACTGTTTTTT.

The chain combines TRBV6-1 with TRBJ2-1, with 8 bases that match TRBD2. The CDR3 runs to 15 residues. Germline assignment: CDR1 MNHNS and CDR2 SASEGT. J gave up 0 bases and V 6 bases, and 4 bases lay outside the gene matches. As DNA, the CDR3 is TGTGCCAGCAGAGTCAGCGGGAGCTCCTACAATGAGCAGTTCTTC. Translation: CASRVSGSSYNEQFF.

The rearrangement uses TRBV7-2 and TRBJ2-2; a weak D match, TRBD1 (5 bases). The V end lost 2 bases, the J end lost 1 base, and 8 bases lay between the germline ends. Germline loops: CDR1 SGHTA, CDR2 FQGNSA. The CDR3 is 15 amino acids. The CDR3 is CASSLQGVNTGELFF. DNA for the CDR3: TGTGCCAGCAGCTTACAGGGCGTGAACACCGGGGAGCTGTTTTTT.